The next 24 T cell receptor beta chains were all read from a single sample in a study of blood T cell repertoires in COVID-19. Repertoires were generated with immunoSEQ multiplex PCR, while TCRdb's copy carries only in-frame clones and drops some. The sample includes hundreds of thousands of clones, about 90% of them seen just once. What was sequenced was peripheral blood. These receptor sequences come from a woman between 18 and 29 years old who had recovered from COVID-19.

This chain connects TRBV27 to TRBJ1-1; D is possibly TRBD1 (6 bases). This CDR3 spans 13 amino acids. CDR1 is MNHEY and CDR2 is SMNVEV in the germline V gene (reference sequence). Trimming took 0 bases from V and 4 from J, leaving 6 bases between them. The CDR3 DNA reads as TGTGCCAGCAGTTTATCAGGGGGCACTGAAGCTTTCTTT. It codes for CASSLSGGTEAFF.

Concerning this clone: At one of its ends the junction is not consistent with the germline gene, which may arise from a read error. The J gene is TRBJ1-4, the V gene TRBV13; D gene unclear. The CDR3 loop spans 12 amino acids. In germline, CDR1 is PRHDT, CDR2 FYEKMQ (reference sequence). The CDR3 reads CASSIIGGGPVF. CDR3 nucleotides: TGTGCCAGCAGCATTATCGGCGGCGGTCCGGTTTTT.

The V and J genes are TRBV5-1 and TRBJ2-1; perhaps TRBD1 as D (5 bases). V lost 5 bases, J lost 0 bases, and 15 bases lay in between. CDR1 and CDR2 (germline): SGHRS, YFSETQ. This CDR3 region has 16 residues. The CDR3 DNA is TGCGCCAGCAGTTTCGACAGTCAAAGCTCCTACAATGAGCAGTTCTTC. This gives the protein CASSFDSQSSYNEQFF.

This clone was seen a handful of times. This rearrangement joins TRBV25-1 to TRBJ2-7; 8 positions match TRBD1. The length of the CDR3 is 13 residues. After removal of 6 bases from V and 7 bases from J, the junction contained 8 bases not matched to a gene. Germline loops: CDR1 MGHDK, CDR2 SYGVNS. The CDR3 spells CASRGQDVREQYV. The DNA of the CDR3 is TGTGCCAGCAGGGGACAGGACGTACGGGAGCAGTACGTC.

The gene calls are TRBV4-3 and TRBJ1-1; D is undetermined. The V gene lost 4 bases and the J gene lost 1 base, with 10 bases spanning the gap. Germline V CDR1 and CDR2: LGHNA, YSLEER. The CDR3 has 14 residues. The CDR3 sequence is CASSPPGENTEAFF. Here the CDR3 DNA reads TGCGCCAGCAGCCCCCCCGGGGAGAACACTGAAGCTTTCTTT.

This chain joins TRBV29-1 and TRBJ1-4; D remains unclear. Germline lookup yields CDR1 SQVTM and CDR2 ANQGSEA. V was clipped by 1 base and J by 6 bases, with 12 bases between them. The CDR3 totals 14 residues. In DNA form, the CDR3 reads TGCAGCGTTGAAGCCCGGGGAATCGATGAAAAACTGTTTTTT. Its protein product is CSVEARGIDEKLFF.

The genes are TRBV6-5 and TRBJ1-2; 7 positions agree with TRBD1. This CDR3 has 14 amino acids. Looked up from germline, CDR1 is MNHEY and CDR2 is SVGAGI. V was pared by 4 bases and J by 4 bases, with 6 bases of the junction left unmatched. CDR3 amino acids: CASSSPGTVYGYTF. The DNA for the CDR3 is TGTGCCAGCAGTTCCCCCGGGACAGTCTATGGCTACACCTTC.

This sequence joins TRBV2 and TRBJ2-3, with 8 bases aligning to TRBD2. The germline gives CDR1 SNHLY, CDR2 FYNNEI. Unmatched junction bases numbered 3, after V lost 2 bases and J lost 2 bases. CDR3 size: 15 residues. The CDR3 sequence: CASSELAGITDTQYF. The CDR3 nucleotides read TGTGCCAGCAGTGAATTAGCGGGGATCACAGATACGCAGTATTTT.

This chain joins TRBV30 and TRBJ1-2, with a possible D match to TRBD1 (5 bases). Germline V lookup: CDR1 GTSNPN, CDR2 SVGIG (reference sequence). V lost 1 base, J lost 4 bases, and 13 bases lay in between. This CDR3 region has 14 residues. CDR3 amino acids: CAWSGNPRGYGYTF. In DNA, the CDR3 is TGTGCCTGGAGTGGGAATCCTAGGGGCTATGGCTACACCTTC.

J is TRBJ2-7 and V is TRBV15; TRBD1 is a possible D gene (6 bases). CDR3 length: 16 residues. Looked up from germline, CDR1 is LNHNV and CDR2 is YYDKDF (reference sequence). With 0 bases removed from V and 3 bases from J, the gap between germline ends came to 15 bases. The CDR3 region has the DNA TGTGCCACCAGCAGAGATACTAGTAGGACAGACTACGAGCAGTACGTC. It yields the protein CATSRDTSRTDYEQYV.

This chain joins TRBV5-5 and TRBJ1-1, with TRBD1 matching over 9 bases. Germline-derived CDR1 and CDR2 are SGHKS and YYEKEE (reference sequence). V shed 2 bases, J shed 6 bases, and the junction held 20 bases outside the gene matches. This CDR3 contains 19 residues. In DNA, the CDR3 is TGTGCCAGCAGCTTTGGCCCCTATCGGGGACAGGGAAGGGACGCTGAAGCTTTCTTT. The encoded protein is CASSFGPYRGQGRDAEAFF. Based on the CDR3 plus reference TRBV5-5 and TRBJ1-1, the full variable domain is DAGVTQSPTHLIKTRGQQVTLRCSPISGHKSVSWYQQVLGQGPQFIFQYYEKEERGRGNFPDRFSARQFPNYSSELNVNALLLGDSALYLCASSFGPYRGQGRDAEAFFGQGTRLTVV.

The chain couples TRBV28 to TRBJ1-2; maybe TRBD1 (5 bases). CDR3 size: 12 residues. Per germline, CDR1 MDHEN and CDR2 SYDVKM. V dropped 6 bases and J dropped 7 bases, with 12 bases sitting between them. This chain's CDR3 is CASSLTDRGYTF. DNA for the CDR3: TGTGCCAGCAGCCTGACAGACCGTGGCTACACCTTC.

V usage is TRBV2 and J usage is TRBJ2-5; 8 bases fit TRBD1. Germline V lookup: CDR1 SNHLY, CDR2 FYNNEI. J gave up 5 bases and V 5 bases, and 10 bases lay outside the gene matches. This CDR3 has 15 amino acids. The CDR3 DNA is TGTGCCAGCAGTCCCTCCCGACAGGGGCGCGAGACCCAGTACTTC. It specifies CASSPSRQGRETQYF.

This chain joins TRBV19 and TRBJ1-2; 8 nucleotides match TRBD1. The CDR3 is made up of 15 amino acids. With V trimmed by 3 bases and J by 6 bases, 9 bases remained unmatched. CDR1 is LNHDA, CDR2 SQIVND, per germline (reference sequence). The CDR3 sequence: CASSISGQGGNGYTF. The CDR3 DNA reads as TGTGCCAGTAGTATCTCAGGACAGGGAGGTAATGGCTACACCTTC.

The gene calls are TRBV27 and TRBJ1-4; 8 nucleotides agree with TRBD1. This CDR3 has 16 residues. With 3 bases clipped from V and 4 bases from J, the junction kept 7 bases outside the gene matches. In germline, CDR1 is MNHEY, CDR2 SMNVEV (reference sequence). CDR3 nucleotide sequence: TGTGCCAGCAGTTTCAGGGGGCGGCGAGTTAATGAAAAACTGTTTTTT. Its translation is CASSFRGRRVNEKLFF.

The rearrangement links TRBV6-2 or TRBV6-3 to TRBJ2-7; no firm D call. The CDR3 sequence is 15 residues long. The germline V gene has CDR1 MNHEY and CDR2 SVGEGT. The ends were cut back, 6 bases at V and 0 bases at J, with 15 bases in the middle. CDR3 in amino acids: CASSPARFDSYEQYV. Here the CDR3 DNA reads TGTGCCAGCAGCCCGGCGCGGTTCGACTCCTACGAGCAGTACGTC.

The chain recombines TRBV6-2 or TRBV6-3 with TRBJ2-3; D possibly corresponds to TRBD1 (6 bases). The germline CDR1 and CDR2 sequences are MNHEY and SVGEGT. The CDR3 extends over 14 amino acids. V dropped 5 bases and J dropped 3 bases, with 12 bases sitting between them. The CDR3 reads CASSPGVITDTQYF. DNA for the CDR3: TGTGCCAGCAGTCCAGGGGTGATAACAGATACGCAGTATTTT.

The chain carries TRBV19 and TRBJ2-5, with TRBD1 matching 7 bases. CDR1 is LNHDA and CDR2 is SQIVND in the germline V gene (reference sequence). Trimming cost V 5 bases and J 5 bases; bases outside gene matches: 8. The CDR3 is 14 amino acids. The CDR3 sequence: CASSRGQVRETQYF. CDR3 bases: TGTGCCAGTAGTCGAGGACAGGTCAGGGAGACCCAGTACTTC.

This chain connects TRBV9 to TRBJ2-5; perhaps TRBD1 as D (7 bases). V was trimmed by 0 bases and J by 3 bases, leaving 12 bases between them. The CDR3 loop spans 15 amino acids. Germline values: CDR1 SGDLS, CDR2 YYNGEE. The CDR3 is CASSVEGRGEETQYF. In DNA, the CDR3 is TGTGCCAGCAGCGTAGAGGGCAGGGGGGAAGAGACCCAGTACTTC.

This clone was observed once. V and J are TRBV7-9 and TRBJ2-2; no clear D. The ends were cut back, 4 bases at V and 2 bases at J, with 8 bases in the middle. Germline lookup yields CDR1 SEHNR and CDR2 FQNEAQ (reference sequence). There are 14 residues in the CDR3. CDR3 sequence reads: CASSYLTNTGELFF. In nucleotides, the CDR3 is TGTGCCAGCAGCTACCTGACTAACACCGGGGAGCTGTTTTTT.

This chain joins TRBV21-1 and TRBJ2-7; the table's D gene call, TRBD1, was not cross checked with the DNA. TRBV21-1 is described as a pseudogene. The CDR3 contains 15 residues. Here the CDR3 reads CASLYGQGASYEQYV. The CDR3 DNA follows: TGTGCAAGTTTGTACGGACAGGGGGCATCCTACGAGCAGTACGTC.

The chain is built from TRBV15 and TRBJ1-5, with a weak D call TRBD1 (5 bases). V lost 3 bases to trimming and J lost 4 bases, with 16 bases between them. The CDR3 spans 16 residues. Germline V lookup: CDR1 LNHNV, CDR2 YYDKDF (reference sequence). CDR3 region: CATSRLVGAGNQPQHF. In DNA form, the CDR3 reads TGTGCCACCAGCAGGTTGGTAGGGGCAGGTAATCAGCCCCAGCATTTT.

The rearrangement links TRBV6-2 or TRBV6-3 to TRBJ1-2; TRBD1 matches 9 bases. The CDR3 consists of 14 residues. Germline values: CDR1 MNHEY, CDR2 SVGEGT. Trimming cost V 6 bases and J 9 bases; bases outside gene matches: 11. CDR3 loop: CASSHLGTGLSYTF. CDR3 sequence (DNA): TGTGCCAGCAGCCACCTCGGGACAGGGTTGAGCTACACCTTC.

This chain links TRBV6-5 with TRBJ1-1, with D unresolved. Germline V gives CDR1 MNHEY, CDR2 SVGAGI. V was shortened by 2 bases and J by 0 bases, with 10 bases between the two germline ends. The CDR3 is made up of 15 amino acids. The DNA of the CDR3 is TGTGCCAGCAGTTACACAAGTTGGCTGAACACTGAAGCTTTCTTT. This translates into CASSYTSWLNTEAFF.